These T cell receptor beta chains were read from a single sample in a study of human T cells and chemical hapten exposure. Each CDR3 protein is one row after TCRdb ran MiXCR on the RACE reads. The sample includes tens of thousands of distinct CDR3 sequences, around 9% of them seen just once. Sequencing input: whole blood. The receptors originated from a female donor in good health. Some clones in this sample may be carry-over from other donors' samples. CDR3s include the opening cysteine and the closing phenylalanine or tryptophan. The D gene is left open where the match is weak. Where a row states a size, it is once, few, many or the class of an expanded clone; other rows omit it.

J gene: TRBJ2-4
D gene: -
V gene: TRBV7-2
clone size: few
CDR3 DNA: TGTGCCAGCAGCTTAGAGAGCGGCCTAGCCAAAAACATTCAGTACTTC
CDR3 protein: CASSLESGLAKNIQYF

J gene: TRBJ2-1
D gene: -
V gene: TRBV20-1
clone size: many
CDR3 DNA: TGCAGTGCTTCCAGACGGGCCCCCTACAATGAGCAGTTCTTC
CDR3 protein: CSASRRAPYNEQFF

J gene: TRBJ2-7
D gene: TRBD2
V gene: TRBV29-1
clone size: few
CDR3 DNA: TGCAGCGTTGAAAATCCAGCGGGAGTGAGAGAGCAGTACTTC
CDR3 protein: CSVENPAGVREQYF

J gene: TRBJ2-3
D gene: TRBD2
V gene: TRBV20-1
clone size: many
CDR3 DNA: TGCAGTGCTAGTGGACTAGCGGGACTGAGCACAGATACGCAGTATTTT
CDR3 protein: CSASGLAGLSTDTQYF

J gene: TRBJ2-7
D gene: TRBD2
V gene: TRBV20-1
clone size: few
CDR3 DNA: TGCAGTGCTAGACTAGCGGGAGGTTCCTACGAGCAGTACTTC
CDR3 protein: CSARLAGGSYEQYF

J gene: TRBJ1-2
D gene: -
V gene: TRBV6-6
clone size: many
CDR3 DNA: TGTGCCAGCGGCGGGAGCGGCTACACCTTC
CDR3 protein: CASGGSGYTF

J gene: TRBJ1-1
D gene: TRBD1
V gene: TRBV12-3/TRBV12-4
clone size: few
CDR3 DNA: TGTGCCAGCAGATCGGGGACAGGGATATACACTGAAGCTTTCTTT
CDR3 protein: CASRSGTGIYTEAFF

J gene: TRBJ2-7
D gene: TRBD2
V gene: TRBV28
clone size: few
CDR3 DNA: TGTGCCAGCAGTTTTTCTAGCGGGTACGCCTACGAGCAGTACTTC
CDR3 protein: CASSFSSGYAYEQYF

J gene: TRBJ1-4
D gene: -
V gene: TRBV7-9
clone size: many
CDR3 DNA: TGTGCCAGCAGCTTAGTCGCGGAAAAACTGTTTTTT
CDR3 protein: CASSLVAEKLFF

J gene: TRBJ2-1
D gene: TRBD1
V gene: TRBV20-1
clone size: many
CDR3 DNA: TGCAGTGCTAGTTCGAGGGGGACAGTGAACAATGAGCAGTTCTTC
CDR3 protein: CSASSRGTVNNEQFF

J gene: TRBJ2-1
D gene: TRBD2
V gene: TRBV20-1
clone size: few
CDR3 DNA: TGCAGTGCTAGAGGTCTAGCGGGTTACCTTAAGAACAATGAGCAGTTCTTC
CDR3 protein: CSARGLAGYLKNNEQFF

J gene: TRBJ1-2
D gene: -
V gene: TRBV7-8
clone size: few
CDR3 DNA: TGTGCCAGCAGTATGCTTGAAGGCTATGGCTACACCTTC
CDR3 protein: CASSMLEGYGYTF

J gene: TRBJ2-2
D gene: -
V gene: TRBV5-1
clone size: many
CDR3 DNA: TGCGCCAGCAACAGCGACGTCGGGGAGCTGTTTTTT
CDR3 protein: CASNSDVGELFF

J gene: TRBJ1-1
D gene: -
V gene: TRBV7-2
clone size: -
CDR3 DNA: TGTGCCAGCAGCTTAGAAACAGGCTATTACACTGAAGCTTTCTTT
CDR3 protein: CASSLETGYYTEAFF

J gene: TRBJ2-1
D gene: -
V gene: TRBV28
clone size: few
CDR3 DNA: TGTGCCAGCAGTTATAGCGGTAATGAGCAGTTCTTC
CDR3 protein: CASSYSGNEQFF

J gene: TRBJ1-1
D gene: -
V gene: TRBV3-1
clone size: -
CDR3 DNA: TGTGCCAGCAGCCAAGGCGCCAGTCAAGAAGCTTTCTTT
CDR3 protein: CASSQGASQEAFF

J gene: TRBJ1-5
D gene: -
V gene: TRBV12-3/TRBV12-4
clone size: many
CDR3 DNA: TGTGCCAGCAGTTTTCAGGATCAGCCCCAGCATTTT
CDR3 protein: CASSFQDQPQHF

J gene: TRBJ1-1
D gene: -
V gene: TRBV4-2
clone size: few
CDR3 DNA: TGTGCCAGCAGGAGGGGGTTCTACGGGGGCACTGAAGCTTTCTTT
CDR3 protein: CASRRGFYGGTEAFF

J gene: TRBJ1-1
D gene: -
V gene: TRBV7-2
clone size: few
CDR3 DNA: TGTGCCAGCAGCTCCGGTGGGGGAAACACTGAAGCTTTCTTT
CDR3 protein: CASSSGGGNTEAFF

J gene: TRBJ2-3
D gene: TRBD2
V gene: TRBV10-3
clone size: few
CDR3 DNA: TGTGCCATCAGTGAGGGCGGGAGGATCGCAGATACGCAGTATTTT
CDR3 protein: CAISEGGRIADTQYF

J gene: TRBJ2-7
D gene: TRBD1
V gene: TRBV5-1
clone size: -
CDR3 DNA: TGCGCCAGCAGCCGCGAAGGGACAGGGGGCGAGTACGAGCAGTACTTC
CDR3 protein: CASSREGTGGEYEQYF

J gene: TRBJ1-5
D gene: -
V gene: TRBV20-1
clone size: -
CDR3 DNA: TGCAGTGCTAGAGATACTAGCAATCAGCCCCAGCATTTT
CDR3 protein: CSARDTSNQPQHF

J gene: TRBJ1-1
D gene: TRBD1
V gene: TRBV20-1
clone size: many
CDR3 DNA: TGCAGTGCTCCCGGGACAGGGGACCTCTTGAACACTGAAGCTTTCTTT
CDR3 protein: CSAPGTGDLLNTEAFF

J gene: TRBJ1-5
D gene: TRBD1
V gene: TRBV4-1
clone size: many
CDR3 DNA: TGCGCCAGCAGCAGGGGGCCAAATCAGCCCCAGCATTTT
CDR3 protein: CASSRGPNQPQHF

J gene: TRBJ1-5
D gene: -
V gene: TRBV4-1
clone size: -
CDR3 DNA: TGCGCCGGCAGCCCAGTGCAGACAGGCAATCAGCCCCAGCATTTT
CDR3 protein: CAGSPVQTGNQPQHF

J gene: TRBJ1-1
D gene: TRBD1
V gene: TRBV7-8
clone size: -
CDR3 DNA: TGTGCCAGCAGCCCTTACAGGGGTGGCACTGAAGCTTTCTTT
CDR3 protein: CASSPYRGGTEAFF

J gene: TRBJ2-4
D gene: -
V gene: TRBV28
clone size: few
CDR3 DNA: TGTGCCAGCAGTCAACGGACAGAGGGTGACATTCAGTACTTC
CDR3 protein: CASSQRTEGDIQYF

J gene: TRBJ1-2
D gene: -
V gene: TRBV12-3/TRBV12-4
clone size: many
CDR3 DNA: TGTGCCAGCAGTGACGGACCTAACTATGGCTACACCTTC
CDR3 protein: CASSDGPNYGYTF

J gene: TRBJ2-7
D gene: -
V gene: TRBV6-2/TRBV6-3
clone size: many
CDR3 DNA: TGTGCCAGCAGCGTTACCAGGGGCGGCGAGCAGTACTTC
CDR3 protein: CASSVTRGGEQYF

J gene: TRBJ2-5
D gene: -
V gene: TRBV29-1
clone size: -
CDR3 DNA: TGCAGCGAGAGCCGGGATTCCCAAGAGACCCAGTACTTC
CDR3 protein: CSESRDSQETQYF

J gene: TRBJ2-1
D gene: TRBD1
V gene: TRBV19
clone size: few
CDR3 DNA: TGTGCCAGTAGTACCCCGGGACAGGGGGCGGATGAGCAGTTCTTC
CDR3 protein: CASSTPGQGADEQFF

J gene: TRBJ2-1
D gene: -
V gene: TRBV20-1
clone size: few
CDR3 DNA: TGCAGTGCTAGTAGTTATCGCAACGATGAGCAGTTCTTC
CDR3 protein: CSASSYRNDEQFF

J gene: TRBJ2-1
D gene: -
V gene: TRBV19
clone size: -
CDR3 DNA: TGTGCCAGTAACGCCCGGGGTGAGCAGTTCTTC
CDR3 protein: CASNARGEQFF

J gene: TRBJ2-1
D gene: -
V gene: TRBV12-3/TRBV12-4
clone size: -
CDR3 DNA: TGTGCCAGCAGTTTCACCGGGAGTGTGTTCTTC
CDR3 protein: CASSFTGSVFF

J gene: TRBJ2-3
D gene: TRBD2
V gene: TRBV10-3
clone size: many
CDR3 DNA: TGTGCCATCAGCCGCCGACTAGCGGGAGACGCAGATACGCAGTATTTT
CDR3 protein: CAISRRLAGDADTQYF

J gene: TRBJ1-1
D gene: TRBD1
V gene: TRBV5-4
clone size: few
CDR3 DNA: TGTGCCAGCAGGGGGGGAGGGGGCCACACTGAAGCTTTCTTT
CDR3 protein: CASRGGGGHTEAFF

J gene: TRBJ2-3
D gene: TRBD2
V gene: TRBV6-5
clone size: -
CDR3 DNA: TGTGCCAGCAGTTACTCGATAAGCGGGAGAACAGATACGCAGTATTTT
CDR3 protein: CASSYSISGRTDTQYF

J gene: TRBJ1-2
D gene: -
V gene: TRBV12-3/TRBV12-4
clone size: many
CDR3 DNA: TGTGCCAGCAGTTTACAGTTTCTGGGGGGCTACACCTTC
CDR3 protein: CASSLQFLGGYTF

J gene: TRBJ2-7
D gene: TRBD2
V gene: TRBV6-5
clone size: -
CDR3 DNA: TGTGCCAGCAGTTCGTCCGGGACTAGCGGGTCCTACGAGCAGTACTTC
CDR3 protein: CASSSSGTSGSYEQYF

J gene: TRBJ2-3
D gene: TRBD2
V gene: TRBV7-9
clone size: -
CDR3 DNA: TGTGCCAGCAGCTTAAGCGGGGCAGATACGCAGTATTTT
CDR3 protein: CASSLSGADTQYF

J gene: TRBJ1-1
D gene: -
V gene: TRBV6-6
clone size: few
CDR3 DNA: TGTGCCAGCAGATATACCGCTTTCCAGGGGTCAGACACTGAAGCTTTCTTT
CDR3 protein: CASRYTAFQGSDTEAFF

J gene: TRBJ2-7
D gene: TRBD1
V gene: TRBV12-3/TRBV12-4
clone size: -
CDR3 DNA: TGTGCCAGCAGTATTGACAGGGGGTCCTACGAGCAGTACTTC
CDR3 protein: CASSIDRGSYEQYF

J gene: TRBJ2-3
D gene: TRBD2
V gene: TRBV6-2/TRBV6-3
clone size: few
CDR3 DNA: TGTGCCAGCAGTTACGTACCTCAGCGGGATCTCACAGATACGCAGTATTTT
CDR3 protein: CASSYVPQRDLTDTQYF

J gene: TRBJ2-3
D gene: -
V gene: TRBV10-3
clone size: few
CDR3 DNA: TGTGCCATCAGTGGAGAAGGCGCAGATACGCAGTATTTT
CDR3 protein: CAISGEGADTQYF

J gene: TRBJ2-3
D gene: TRBD2
V gene: TRBV29-1
clone size: many
CDR3 DNA: TGCAGCGTTCGCGGGAGATTGGCAGATACGCAGTATTTT
CDR3 protein: CSVRGRLADTQYF

J gene: TRBJ2-7
D gene: -
V gene: TRBV29-1
clone size: -
CDR3 DNA: TGCAGCGTTGAGACAGGTTTCTACGAGCAGTACTTC
CDR3 protein: CSVETGFYEQYF

J gene: TRBJ2-7
D gene: -
V gene: TRBV7-2
clone size: few
CDR3 DNA: TGTGCCAGCAGCGCGAGCTCCTACGAGCAGTACTTC
CDR3 protein: CASSASSYEQYF

J gene: TRBJ2-7
D gene: TRBD1
V gene: TRBV4-3
clone size: many
CDR3 DNA: TGCGCCAGCAGCCAAGACCCGGGACAGGGGGGGAACGAGCAGTACTTC
CDR3 protein: CASSQDPGQGGNEQYF

J gene: TRBJ2-4
D gene: -
V gene: TRBV7-2
clone size: -
CDR3 DNA: TGTGCCAGCAGCTTAGAAACAGGAGTTCCTTTGGCCAAAAACATTCAGTACTTC
CDR3 protein: CASSLETGVPLAKNIQYF

J gene: TRBJ2-6
D gene: -
V gene: TRBV2
clone size: -
CDR3 DNA: TGTGCCAGCAGTGAACGGTCTGGGGCCAACGTCCTGACTTTC
CDR3 protein: CASSERSGANVLTF

J gene: TRBJ2-1
D gene: -
V gene: TRBV20-1
clone size: many
CDR3 DNA: TGCAGTGCTAGAGACAGGGTAAACAATGAGCAGTTCTTC
CDR3 protein: CSARDRVNNEQFF

J gene: TRBJ2-7
D gene: TRBD2
V gene: TRBV28
clone size: -
CDR3 DNA: TGTGCCAGCAGCAGTCTAGCGGGAGGGCCATTTTCCTACGAGCAGTACTTC
CDR3 protein: CASSSLAGGPFSYEQYF

J gene: TRBJ1-5
D gene: TRBD1
V gene: TRBV28
clone size: -
CDR3 DNA: TGTGCCAGCAGGGGCGGGACAGTAAATCAGCCCCAGCATTTT
CDR3 protein: CASRGGTVNQPQHF

J gene: TRBJ1-1
D gene: -
V gene: TRBV20-1
clone size: few
CDR3 DNA: TGCAGTGCTAGAGATTTTTGGACAGTGAACACTGAAGCTTTCTTT
CDR3 protein: CSARDFWTVNTEAFF

J gene: TRBJ1-2
D gene: -
V gene: TRBV20-1
clone size: few
CDR3 DNA: TGCAGTGCTAGAGAGGGACACTCTAACTATGGCTACACCTTC
CDR3 protein: CSAREGHSNYGYTF

J gene: TRBJ1-1
D gene: -
V gene: TRBV3-1
clone size: many
CDR3 DNA: TGTGCCAGCAGCCAAGTAGGCATCTCCAATACTGAAGCTTTCTTT
CDR3 protein: CASSQVGISNTEAFF